Shown below are 32 T cell receptor beta chains from a single sample sequenced in a study of tumor-infiltrating lymphocytes in primary liver carcinoma. Constant-region priming of 500 ng total RNA yielded TCR beta cDNA. Amplification in three nested multiplex PCR rounds with slightly modified ARM-PCR gave rise to TCR beta libraries. The first two PCR rounds used TRBV1-TRBV30 primers with a Cbeta primer, 10 cycles each. TCRdb reprocessed the multiplex PCR reads via MiXCR and lists one record per CDR3 protein. The top ten clones hold about 70% of a sample with 180,000 or so distinct CDR3 sequences, 50% to 75% of them seen once. Germline DNA was also extracted, while the blood RNA originated from unsorted whole blood. The source material was peripheral blood. All receptors derive from a man between 40 and 49 years old with primary liver carcinoma and hepatitis B virus infection.

Worth noting for this clonotype: An end of the junction differs from the germline gene, which may be a read error. This rearrangement joins TRBV10-3 to TRBJ2-1, with 7 bases that match TRBD2. CDR1 is ENHRY, CDR2 SYGVKD, per germline. The CDR3 has 15 amino acids. CDR3 sequence: CVIRTGTTEYNEQFF. The CDR3 DNA reads as TGTGTCATCAGAACCGGGACTACCGAGTACAATGAGCAGTTCTTC.

This clonotype was picked up many times. The genes are TRBV11-2 and TRBJ2-4; TRBD2 matches at 10 bases. Germline loops: CDR1 SGHAT, CDR2 FQNNGV. This CDR3 comprises 18 residues. Germline trimming cut 4 bases from V and 1 base from J; bases unmatched to any gene: 10. CDR3 bases: TGTGCCAGCAGCTCCACCCTAGCGGGAGCGACCGCCAAAAACATTCAGTACTTC. Amino acids: CASSSTLAGATAKNIQYF.

Of note for this clonotype: This CDR3 fails to terminate in the conserved phenylalanine or tryptophan, so it likely reflects a read error. V gene TRBV9 combines with J gene TRBJ2-1; the match to TRBD1 covers 9 bases. The CDR3 covers 16 residues. The germline V gene encodes CDR1 SGDLS and CDR2 YYNGEE. DNA for the CDR3: TGTGTCAGCAGCCCCCAACTCGGGACAGGGAACAATGAGCAGTTCTTA. Its protein is CVSSPQLGTGNNEQFL.

About this clonotype itself: Possible read error: a much larger clone is one base away. J is TRBJ1-4 and V is TRBV12-3 or TRBV12-4; the D is unclear. The CDR3 covers 13 residues. V was trimmed by 6 bases and J by 4 bases, leaving 9 bases between them. In nucleotides, the CDR3 is TGTGCCAGCAGCCACATGTTTAATGAAAAACTGTTTTTT. It encodes CASSHMFNEKLFF.

Comments on this clonotype: An end of the junction differs from the germline gene, which may be a read error. The genes are TRBV5-5 and TRBJ2-1; D is unresolved. The CDR3 sequence is 16 residues long. Germline V gene data show CDR1 as SGHKS and CDR2 as YYEKEE (reference sequence). CDR3 sequence reads: CASSLGRLAYYNEQLF. The CDR3 DNA follows: TGTGCCAGCAGCTTGGGTCGCCTGGCCTACTACAATGAGCAGCTCTTC. The full variable domain, rest sourced from reference TRBV5-5 and TRBJ2-1, is DAGVTQSPTHLIKTRGQQVTLRCSPISGHKSVSWYQQVLGQGPQFIFQYYEKEERGRGNFPDRFSARQFPNYSSELNVNALLLGDSALYLCASSLGRLAYYNEQLFGPGTRLTVL.

This chain uses TRBV10-2 with TRBJ1-1; D is uncertain. V lost 3 bases to trimming and J lost 0 bases, with 8 bases between them. This CDR3 is built from 14 residues. CDR1 is WSHSY, CDR2 SAAADI, per germline. The CDR3 nucleotides are TGCGCCAGCAGTGATGACACTCTGAACACTGAAGCTTTCTTT. Its translation is CASSDDTLNTEAFF.

This rearrangement joins TRBV11-2 to TRBJ2-7; D is perhaps TRBD2 (5 bases). Matching the DNA end better, TRBJ2-1 makes the J call doubtful. The CDR3 has 13 amino acids. Germline-derived CDR1 and CDR2 are SGHAT and FQNNGV. This chain's CDR3 is CASSSTRSYKQFF. The CDR3 DNA sequence: TGTGCCAGCAGCTCAACTAGGAGCTACAAGCAGTTCTTC.

This clonotype was seen more than once but under ten times. The chain couples TRBV6-6 to TRBJ2-5, with D maybe TRBD1 (6 bases). V shed 2 bases and J shed 7 bases, with 14 bases lying between them. The CDR3 loop spans 14 amino acids. CDR1 and CDR2 from the germline V gene are MNHNY and SVGAGI (reference sequence). CDR3 nucleotide sequence: TGTGCCAGCAGTTACCTACAGGGTTCCGGGACCCAGTACTTC. Translation gives CASSYLQGSGTQYF.

This chain connects TRBV10-1 to TRBJ1-5; D is perhaps TRBD1 (5 bases). The V gene lost 9 bases and the J gene lost 0 bases, with 18 bases spanning the gap. The CDR3 length is 16 residues. CDR1 is WNHNN, CDR2 SYGVQD, per germline (reference sequence). CDR3 protein: CARFRLGLYSNQPQHF. DNA of the CDR3: TGCGCCAGGTTCCGGTTGGGGCTATATAGCAATCAGCCCCAGCATTTT.

The CDR3 sequence is CASSKELAGSYEQYF. The CDR3 DNA reads TGTGCCAGCAGCAAAGAACTAGCGGGTAGCTACGAGCAGTACTTC. The chain is built from TRBV13 and TRBJ2-7; TRBD2 agrees at 9 bases. Trimming cost V 5 bases and J 3 bases; bases outside gene matches: 8. This CDR3 is 15 amino acids long. CDR1 and CDR2 from the germline V gene are PRHDT and FYEKMQ (reference sequence).

CDR3 DNA sequence: TGTGCCAGCAGCCCAGTAGGATACCCTGAAGCTTTCTTT. As protein: CASSPVGYPEAFF. V usage is TRBV11-3 and J usage is TRBJ1-1; D is ambiguous. CDR3 size: 13 residues. Trimming took off 5 bases at V and 6 bases at J, with 13 bases between the two ends. Looked up from germline, CDR1 is SGHNT and CDR2 is YENEEA.

Turning to this clonotype: A read error may account for a junction end that differs from germline. CDR3 coding DNA: TGTGTCTGGAGTACAGGGAACGGAAGGCCCCAGCATTTT. The encoded protein is CVWSTGNGRPQHF. The rearrangement joins TRBV30 to TRBJ1-5, with TRBD1 as a possible D gene (6 bases). Germline CDR1 reads GTSNPN; CDR2 reads SVGIG (reference sequence). This CDR3 has 13 amino acids.

This clonotype was observed a few times. The chain combines TRBV4-2 with TRBJ2-7; D uncertain. The V gene's germline CDR1 is LGHNA and CDR2 YNFKEQ. The CDR3 has 12 residues. Trimming left V 3 bases short and J 1 base short, with 4 bases between. The CDR3 DNA is TGTGCCAGCAGCCACGAATCCTACGAGCAGTACTTC. This sequence encodes CASSHESYEQYF.

This clonotype has a handful of counts. The chain couples TRBV4-1 to TRBJ2-7, with D perhaps TRBD1 or TRBD2 (5 bases each). The germline V gene has CDR1 MGHRA and CDR2 YSYEKL. The CDR3 sequence is 14 residues long. V lost 3 bases, J lost 3 bases, and 12 bases lay in between. The CDR3 spells CASSQGESYYEQYF. CDR3 DNA: TGCGCCAGCAGCCAGGGGGAGAGCTACTACGAGCAGTACTTC.

As regards this clonotype: A read error may be the cause here, since a much bigger clone is one base away. V and J are TRBV11-2 and TRBJ2-5, with D possibly matching TRBD1 (6 bases). The germline V and J ends were trimmed by 5 bases and 1 base, with 14 bases remaining between them. This CDR3 contains 15 residues. Germline CDR1 and CDR2: SGHAT and FQNNGV. This chain's CDR3 is CASSPGTLGQETQYF. For the CDR3, the DNA is TGTGCCAGCAGCCCAGGGACACTCGGCCAAGAGACCCAGTACTTC.

A remark on this clonotype: Just one base apart from a much larger clone, this may be a read error. V gene TRBV6-5 combines with J gene TRBJ2-1; 7 positions match TRBD2. The CDR3 sequence is 16 residues long. CDR1 and CDR2 (germline): MNHEY, SVGAGI. In DNA form, the CDR3 reads TGTGCCAGCAGTTATAGCGGCGGTCTAGCGGCATATGAGCTGTTCTTC. Amino acids: CASSYSGGLAAYELFF.

This rearrangement joins TRBV30 to TRBJ2-3; 9 positions match TRBD2. This CDR3 contains 13 residues. V lost 3 bases, J lost 10 bases, and 8 bases stayed unmatched. CDR1 is GTSNPN, CDR2 SVGIG, per germline (reference sequence). For the CDR3, the DNA is TGTGCCTGGAGCGGACTAGCGAGGGATGCGCAGTATTTT. Translating it yields CAWSGLARDAQYF.

This sequence joins TRBV12-3 or TRBV12-4 and TRBJ2-5; TRBD2 aligns across 9 bases. Trimming removed 5 bases from V and 5 bases from J; junction bases left unmatched: 9. This CDR3 has 15 amino acids. The CDR3 spells CASSPRVAGEETQYF. CDR3 in DNA: TGTGCCAGCAGTCCGAGGGTAGCGGGAGAGGAGACCCAGTACTTC.

The rearrangement joins TRBV28 to TRBJ2-5; D unclear. The CDR3 is made up of 14 amino acids. With 6 bases removed from V and 2 bases from J, the gap between germline ends came to 13 bases. Germline CDR1 is MDHEN and CDR2 is SYDVKM. The CDR3 DNA reads TGTGCCAGCAGACAGACGGCGGCACAAGAGACCCAGTACTTC. Amino acid sequence: CASRQTAAQETQYF.

About this clonotype: At one end the junction does not follow the germline gene, possibly because of a read error. The chain is built from TRBV4-1 and TRBJ2-7, with a tentative D call TRBD1 (5 bases). The CDR3 spans 13 residues. Germline V CDR1 and CDR2: MGHRA, YSYEKL. CDR3 in amino acids: CSSSQGRVYEQYF. In DNA form, the CDR3 reads TGCTCCAGCAGCCAAGGCAGGGTATACGAGCAGTACTTC.

This clonotype has just a few counts. The chain links TRBV28 to TRBJ2-5; D is undetermined. The V gene lost 4 bases and the J gene lost 5 bases, with 11 bases spanning the gap. The CDR3 sequence is 13 residues long. Germline V gene data show CDR1 as MDHEN and CDR2 as SYDVKM. The CDR3 spells CASSSFRPETQYF. CDR3 nucleotide sequence: TGTGCCAGCAGTTCCTTCCGTCCTGAGACCCAGTACTTC.

This chain joins TRBV29-1 and TRBJ2-6; D perhaps matches TRBD1 (6 bases). Germline CDR1 SQVTM, CDR2 ANQGSEA. This CDR3 has 13 residues. This CDR3 reads CRVITGRANVLTF. CDR3 DNA sequence: TGCAGGGTGATTACAGGGAGGGCCAACGTCCTGACTTTC.

The chain joins TRBV6-1 to TRBJ1-5; possibly TRBD1 for D (5 bases). Germline CDR1 is MNHNS and CDR2 is SASEGT. The CDR3 has 13 residues. The CDR3: CTTRGTANQPQHF. CDR3 bases: TGTACCACAAGGGGTACCGCAAATCAGCCCCAGCATTTT.

Of note for this clonotype: At one boundary the junction diverges from the germline segment, which might be a read error. The rearrangement uses TRBV11-2 and TRBJ1-3; no firm D call. Germline V lookup: CDR1 SGHAT, CDR2 FQNNGV. CDR3 length: 16 amino acids. The CDR3 DNA reads as TGTGCCAGCGGCTTAGATCTAGACTGCTCTGGAAACACCATATATTTT. It is translated as CASGLDLDCSGNTIYF. Full variable domain (remainder filled in from reference TRBV11-2 and TRBJ1-3): EAGVAQSPRYKIIEKRQSVAFWCNPISGHATLYWYQQILGQGPKLLIQFQNNGVVDDSQLPKDRFSAERLKGVDSTLKIQPAKLEDSAVYLCASGLDLDCSGNTIYFGEGSWLTVV.

The V call is TRBV11-1, the J call TRBJ2-5, with D unclear. Trimming cost V 1 base and J 5 bases, with 14 bases left between them. Germline values: CDR1 SGHAT, CDR2 FQDESV (reference sequence). The CDR3 sequence is 15 residues long. CDR3 amino acids: CASSLGGPNMETQYF. CDR3 in DNA: TGTGCCAGCAGCTTAGGAGGCCCTAACATGGAGACCCAGTACTTC.

Regarding this clonotype: Relative to the germline gene, one junction end is altered; a read error may explain this. The gene calls are TRBV19 and TRBJ2-1, with TRBD2 matching 12 bases. This CDR3 is 17 amino acids long. Per the germline V gene, CDR1 is LNHDA and CDR2 is SQIVND (reference sequence). In DNA form, the CDR3 reads TGTGCCAGTACCAAGGATGGGCTAGCGGGAGGGCCAGATGAGCGGTTCTTC. Amino acid sequence: CASTKDGLAGGPDERFF.

This clonotype showed up just a few times. This chain joins TRBV10-3 and TRBJ2-3; 9 bases agree with TRBD1. V shed 6 bases and J 1 base; nucleotides not matched to a gene: 5. In germline, CDR1 is ENHRY, CDR2 SYGVKD. The CDR3 length is 15 residues. CDR3 amino acids: CAIREQGACTDTQYF. In nucleotides, the CDR3 is TGTGCCATCAGGGAACAGGGGGCCTGCACAGATACGCAGTATTTT.

A word on this clonotype: Germline and junction disagree at one end, which may indicate a read error. The rearrangement uses TRBV24-1 and TRBJ2-1, with unresolved D. Germline V gene data show CDR1 as KGHDR and CDR2 as SFDVKD. The CDR3 loop spans 13 amino acids. CDR3 nucleotide sequence: TGTGCCACCAGTGACTTCGGAGCCCCGGAGCTGTTCTTC. Its protein product is CATSDFGAPELFF.

This clonotype was counted once. The chain recombines TRBV5-4 with TRBJ2-7; the D call may be TRBD1 or TRBD2 (5 bases each). Trimming left V 8 bases short and J 1 base short, with 16 bases between. This CDR3 is built from 14 residues. CDR1 and CDR2 (germline): SGHNT, YYREEE (reference sequence). CDR3 residues: CARSVGTESYEQYF. CDR3 DNA: TGTGCCAGGAGCGTCGGGACGGAATCCTACGAGCAGTACTTC.

With regard to this clonotype: The conserved final phenylalanine or tryptophan is absent from the CDR3, which likely points to a read error. V and J are TRBV10-3 and TRBJ2-1; D is perhaps TRBD1 or TRBD2 (5 bases each). CDR3 length equals 14 residues. Germline CDR1 is ENHRY and CDR2 is SYGVKD. V lost 4 bases and J lost 6, with 13 bases in between. CDR3 bases: TGTGCCATCAGTGCTGGGGGATTCGGCAATGAGCAGTTCCTC. It specifies CAISAGGFGNEQFL.

On this clonotype itself: The missing conserved phenylalanine or tryptophan at the end of this CDR3 makes a read error likely. CDR3 nucleotides: TGTGCCACCGAGGGGGGCCCGAATGAGCAGTTCTTA. Translating it yields CATEGGPNEQFL. This sequence joins TRBV11-2 and TRBJ2-1; D is perhaps TRBD1 or TRBD2 (6 bases each). CDR1 and CDR2 from the germline V gene are SGHAT and FQNNGV. The CDR3 extends over 12 amino acids. V lost 10 bases and J 7 bases, leaving 14 bases between the germline ends.

This chain links TRBV29-1 with TRBJ2-1; D is perhaps TRBD2 (5 bases). With 4 bases removed from V and 8 bases from J, the gap between germline ends came to 12 bases. The CDR3 is 12 amino acids. Per the germline V gene, CDR1 is SQVTM and CDR2 is ANQGSEA. The CDR3 is CSVAGELDEQFF. CDR3 in DNA: TGCAGCGTTGCTGGGGAGCTTGATGAGCAGTTCTTC.